The clone carrying this T cell receptor beta chain showed up many times. Production of TCR cDNA was by 5'RACE template switching, which also added a universal primer site and UMIs. TCRdb ran MiXCR on the 5' RACE reads and lists one entry per CDR3 protein. The sample lists about 170,000 distinct CDR3 sequences; approximately 6.2% were seen once. Germline loops: CDR1 SGHVS, CDR2 FQNEAQ. The CDR3 length is 15 residues. Germline trimming cut 5 bases from V and 6 bases from J; bases unmatched to any gene: 5. This sample was taken from a study of T cells after yellow fever vaccination. The sample was CD4+ T cells sorted from PBMCs, taken on the day of the first yellow fever vaccination. The V gene is TRBV7-8, the J gene TRBJ2-2; 11 bases are a match to TRBD1. The clonotype was recovered from a young man who received the YFV17D yellow fever vaccine. CDR3 DNA: TGTGCCAGCAGCAACGGACAGGGGGCCGCCGGGGAGCTGTTTTTT. Translation gives CASSNGQGAAGELFF.